These 3 T cell receptor beta chains originate from one sample sequenced in a study of STAT5B mutations in CD4+ large granular lymphocyte leukemia. TCRdb keeps only in-frame clones here, not all; method: immunoSEQ multiplex PCR. This repertoire shows approximately 25,000 clones, just under 75% found once; its top ten account for approximately 9.5%. Sequencing was done on a sample of CD4+ T cells from blood buffy coats. The source of these receptors is a human donor in good health.

The J gene is TRBJ2-7, the V gene TRBV6-6; the match to TRBD1 covers 8 bases. Trimming at V came to 6 bases and at J to 1 base, leaving 5 bases not matched to a gene. The CDR3 loop spans 14 amino acids. Per the germline V gene, CDR1 is MNHNY and CDR2 is SVGAGI (reference sequence). The CDR3, as DNA: TGTGCCAGCAGGGGAGGACAGGGATCCTACGAGCAGTACGTC. Protein: CASRGGQGSYEQYV.

Concerning this clone: Other nucleotide sequences in the sample specify the same CDR3. V and J are TRBV7-9 and TRBJ2-3; 7 bases match TRBD1. The ends lost 5 bases at V and 4 bases at J; junction bases unmatched: 3. This CDR3 has 13 residues. Germline lookup yields CDR1 SEHNR and CDR2 FQNEAQ (reference sequence). The CDR3 coding sequence is TGTGCCAGCAGCCCTAGGGGGCCAGATACGCAGTATTTT. Translating gives CASSPRGPDTQYF.

The CDR3 region has the DNA TGTGCCAGCAGCCCAACTAGCGGGGGGGCGAATGAGCAGTTCTTC. Encoded protein: CASSPTSGGANEQFF. This rearrangement joins TRBV7-9 to TRBJ2-1; TRBD2 matches at 13 bases. This CDR3 has 15 residues. The ends lost 5 bases at V and 7 bases at J; junction bases unmatched: 5. CDR1 is SEHNR, CDR2 FQNEAQ, per germline (reference sequence). Drawing the rest from reference TRBV7-9 and TRBJ2-1, the complete variable domain is DTGVSQNPRHKITKRGQNVTFRCDPISEHNRLYWYRQTLGQGPEFLTYFQNEAQLEKSRLLSDRFSAERPKGSFSTLEIQRTEQGDSAMYLCASSPTSGGANEQFFGPGTRLTVL.